This entry lists 8 T cell receptor beta chains sequenced from one sample in a study of cytomegalovirus exposure and HLA in healthy donors. The PCR contained 60 Vbeta and 13 Jbeta primers. The repertoire was sequenced with immunoSEQ multiplex PCR; TCRdb's copy has only in-frame clones and lacks some. The repertoire holds roughly 80,000 clones, with 65% to 70% as singletons. Source material: PBMCs. These receptors originate from a woman aged 50 to 65 in good health and CMV-seropositive.

This clone came up once. V usage is TRBV4-2 and J usage is TRBJ1-4; 7 bases align to TRBD1. The CDR3 contains 15 residues. Germline trimming cut 0 bases from V and 6 bases from J; bases unmatched to any gene: 4. Germline CDR1 and CDR2: LGHNA and YNFKEQ. CDR3 residues: CASSQEGQRDEKLFF. The CDR3, as DNA: TGTGCCAGCAGCCAAGAGGGACAGAGGGATGAAAAACTGTTTTTT.

The chain recombines TRBV30 with TRBJ1-5; a weak D match, TRBD1 (5 bases). V was shortened by 6 bases and J by 9 bases, with 15 bases between the two germline ends. The CDR3 runs 12 residues. CDR1 is GTSNPN, CDR2 SVGIG, per germline (reference sequence). CDR3 in DNA: TGTGCCTGTAGCCCGACAGACCGGCCCCAGCATTTT. It translates to CACSPTDRPQHF. Together with reference TRBV30 and TRBJ1-5, the CDR3 gives the full variable domain: SQTIHQWPATLVQPVGSPLSLECTVEGTSNPNLYWYRQAAGRGLQLLFYSVGIGQISSEVPQNLSASRPQDRQFILSSKKLLLSDSGFYLCACSPTDRPQHFGDGTRLSIL.

The chain uses TRBV9 and TRBJ2-5; a weak D match, TRBD2 (6 bases). The CDR3 loop spans 11 amino acids. V lost 4 bases and J 5 bases, leaving 6 bases between the germline ends. CDR1 is SGDLS, CDR2 YYNGEE, per germline. The CDR3 DNA reads as TGTGCCAGCAGCCGGGAGGAGACCCAGTACTTC. This translates into CASSREETQYF.

The chain carries TRBV2 and TRBJ2-7; D unresolved. Trimming shortened V by 6 bases and J by 0 bases, and 3 bases separated the two germline ends. In germline, CDR1 is SNHLY, CDR2 FYNNEI. This CDR3 is built from 11 residues. In DNA, the CDR3 is TGTGCCAGCAGATACTCCTACGAGCAGTACTTC. Amino acid sequence: CASRYSYEQYF.

This clone was detected once. The genes are TRBV11-2 and TRBJ2-3; 7 bases line up with TRBD1. Germline CDR1 is SGHAT and CDR2 is FQNNGV. The CDR3 has 12 amino acids. The junction had 5 bases not matched to a gene; V was cut back by 6 bases and J by 8 bases. This chain's CDR3 is CASSGDSPTQYF. The DNA of the CDR3 is TGTGCCAGCAGTGGGGACAGCCCTACGCAGTATTTT.

V is TRBV7-9 and J is TRBJ1-6; 8 bases fit TRBD1. The CDR3 extends over 13 amino acids. The V gene end was trimmed by 4 bases and the J gene end by 16 bases; junction bases not matched to a gene: 9. Germline CDR1 SEHNR, CDR2 FQNEAQ (reference sequence). The CDR3 DNA reads as TGTGCCAGCAGCTCTGGACAGGGTCTGGGACTCCACTTT. Protein sequence: CASSSGQGLGLHF.

The chain carries TRBV9 and TRBJ2-7; a possible D gene is TRBD2 (5 bases). This CDR3 spans 13 amino acids. Germline-derived CDR1 and CDR2 are SGDLS and YYNGEE. Trimming removed 0 bases from V and 7 bases from J, with 11 bases in between. DNA for the CDR3: TGTGCCAGCAGCGTAGACGACTACCTGGAGCAGTACTTC. Translating it yields CASSVDDYLEQYF. Together with reference TRBV9 and TRBJ2-7, the CDR3 gives the full variable domain: DSGVTQTPKHLITATGQRVTLRCSPRSGDLSVYWYQQSLDQGLQFLIQYYNGEERAKGNILERFSAQQFPDLHSELNLSSLELGDSALYFCASSVDDYLEQYFGPGTRLTVT.

The rearrangement links TRBV9 to TRBJ2-4; D is perhaps TRBD1 (6 bases). V lost 4 bases to trimming and J lost 6 bases, with 17 bases between them. The CDR3 covers 15 residues. Germline V gene data show CDR1 as SGDLS and CDR2 as YYNGEE. The CDR3 bases are TGTGCCAGCAGCCTATCCGGGACACGGGGAAACATTCAGTACTTC. Translating gives CASSLSGTRGNIQYF.